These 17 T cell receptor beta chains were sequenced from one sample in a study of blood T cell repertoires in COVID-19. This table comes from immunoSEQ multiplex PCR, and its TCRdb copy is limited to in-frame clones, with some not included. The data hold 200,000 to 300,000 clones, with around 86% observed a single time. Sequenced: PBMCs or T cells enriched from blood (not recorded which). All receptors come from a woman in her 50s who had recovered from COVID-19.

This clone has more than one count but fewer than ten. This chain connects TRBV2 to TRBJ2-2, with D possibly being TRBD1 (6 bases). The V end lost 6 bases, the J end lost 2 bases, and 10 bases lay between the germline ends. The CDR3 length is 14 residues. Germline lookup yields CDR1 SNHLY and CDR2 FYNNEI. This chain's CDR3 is CASRVQGNTGELFF. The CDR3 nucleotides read TGTGCCAGCAGGGTACAGGGAAACACCGGGGAGCTGTTTTTT.

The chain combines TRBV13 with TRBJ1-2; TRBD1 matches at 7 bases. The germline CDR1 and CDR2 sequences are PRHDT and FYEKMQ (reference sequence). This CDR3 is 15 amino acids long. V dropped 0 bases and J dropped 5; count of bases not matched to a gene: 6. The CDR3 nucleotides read TGTGCCAGCAGCTTAGGCGGACAGGAGCGGTATGGCTACACCTTC. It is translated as CASSLGGQERYGYTF.

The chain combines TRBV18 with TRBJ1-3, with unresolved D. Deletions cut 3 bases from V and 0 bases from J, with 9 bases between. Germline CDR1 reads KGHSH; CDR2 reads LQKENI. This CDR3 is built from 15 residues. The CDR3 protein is CASSPAISSGNTIYF. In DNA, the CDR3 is TGTGCCAGCTCACCTGCCATCAGCTCTGGAAACACCATATATTTT.

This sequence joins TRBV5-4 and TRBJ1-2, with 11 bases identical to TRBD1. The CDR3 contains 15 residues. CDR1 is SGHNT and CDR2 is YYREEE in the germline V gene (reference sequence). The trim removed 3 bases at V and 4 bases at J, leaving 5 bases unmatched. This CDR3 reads CASSYGQGAAYGYTF. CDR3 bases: TGTGCCAGCAGCTACGGACAGGGGGCTGCCTATGGCTACACCTTC.

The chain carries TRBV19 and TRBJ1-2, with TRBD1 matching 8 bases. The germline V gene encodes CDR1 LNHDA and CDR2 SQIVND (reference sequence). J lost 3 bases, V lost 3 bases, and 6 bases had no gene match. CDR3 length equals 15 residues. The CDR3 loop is CASSIVRGLDYGYTF. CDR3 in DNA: TGTGCCAGTAGTATTGTCAGGGGGCTTGACTATGGCTACACCTTC. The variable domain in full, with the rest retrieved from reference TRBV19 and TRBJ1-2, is DGGITQSPKYLFRKEGQNVTLSCEQNLNHDAMYWYRQDPGQGLRLIYYSQIVNDFQKGDIAEGYSVSREKKESFPLTVTSAQKNPTAFYLCASSIVRGLDYGYTFGSGTRLTVV.

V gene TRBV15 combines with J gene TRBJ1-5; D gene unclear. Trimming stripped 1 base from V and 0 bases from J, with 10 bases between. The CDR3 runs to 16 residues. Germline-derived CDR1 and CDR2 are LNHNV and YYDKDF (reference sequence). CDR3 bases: TGTGCCACCAGCAGAGGCACGGGGTATAGCAATCAGCCCCAGCATTTT. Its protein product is CATSRGTGYSNQPQHF.

As DNA, the CDR3 is TGTGCCAGCAGCCAAGATTTGGGGGCCGGGGCTTTCTTT. As protein: CASSQDLGAGAFF. The V gene is TRBV3-1 (or the pseudogene TRBV3-2), the J gene TRBJ1-1; a weak D match, TRBD1 (6 bases). V was cut by 0 bases and J by 11 bases, with 13 bases left in between. Germline CDR1 is LGHDT and CDR2 is YNNKEL (reference sequence). The CDR3 spans 13 residues.

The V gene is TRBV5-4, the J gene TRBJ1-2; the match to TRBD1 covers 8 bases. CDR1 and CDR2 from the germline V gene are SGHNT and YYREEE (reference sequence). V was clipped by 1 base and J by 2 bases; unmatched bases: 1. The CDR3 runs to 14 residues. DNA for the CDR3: TGTGCCAGCAGCTTGAACAGGGGGAACTATGGCTACACCTTC. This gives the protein CASSLNRGNYGYTF.

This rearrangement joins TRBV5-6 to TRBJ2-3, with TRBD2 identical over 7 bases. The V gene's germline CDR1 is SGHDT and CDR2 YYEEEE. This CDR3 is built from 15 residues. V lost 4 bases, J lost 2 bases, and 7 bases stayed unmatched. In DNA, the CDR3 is TGTGCCAGCAGCCAACGGGACTACTACACAGATACGCAGTATTTT. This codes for CASSQRDYYTDTQYF. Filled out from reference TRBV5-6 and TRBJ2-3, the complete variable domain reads DAGVTQSPTHLIKTRGQQVTLRCSPKSGHDTVSWYQQALGQGPQFIFQYYEEEERQRGNFPDRFSGHQFPNYSSELNVNALLLGDSALYLCASSQRDYYTDTQYFGPGTRLTVL.

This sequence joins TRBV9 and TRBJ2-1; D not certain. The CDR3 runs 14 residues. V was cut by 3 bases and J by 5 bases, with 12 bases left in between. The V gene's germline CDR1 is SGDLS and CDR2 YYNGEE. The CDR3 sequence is CASSGPGGNNEQFF. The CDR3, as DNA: TGTGCCAGCAGCGGGCCCGGCGGCAACAATGAGCAGTTCTTC.

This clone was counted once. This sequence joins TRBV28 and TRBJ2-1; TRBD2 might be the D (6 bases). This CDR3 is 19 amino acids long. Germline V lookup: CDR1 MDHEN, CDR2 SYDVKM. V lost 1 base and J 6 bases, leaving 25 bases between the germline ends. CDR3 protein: CASSLSSLWRDRGGNEQFF. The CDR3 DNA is TGTGCCAGCAGTTTATCTAGTCTTTGGAGGGACCGGGGCGGCAATGAGCAGTTCTTC.

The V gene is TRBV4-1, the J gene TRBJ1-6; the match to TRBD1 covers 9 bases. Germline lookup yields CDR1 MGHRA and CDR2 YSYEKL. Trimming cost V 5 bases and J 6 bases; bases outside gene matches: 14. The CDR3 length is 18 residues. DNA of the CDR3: TGCGCCAGCAGCAAGGGGGACAGGGCGACTTGGGCTAATTCACCCCTCCACTTT. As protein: CASSKGDRATWANSPLHF.

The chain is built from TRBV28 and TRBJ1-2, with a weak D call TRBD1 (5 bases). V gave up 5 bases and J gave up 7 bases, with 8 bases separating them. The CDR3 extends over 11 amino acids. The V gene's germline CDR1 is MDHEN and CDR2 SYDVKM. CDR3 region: CASSPRVGYTF. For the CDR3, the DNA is TGTGCCAGCAGTCCCAGGGTTGGCTACACCTTC.

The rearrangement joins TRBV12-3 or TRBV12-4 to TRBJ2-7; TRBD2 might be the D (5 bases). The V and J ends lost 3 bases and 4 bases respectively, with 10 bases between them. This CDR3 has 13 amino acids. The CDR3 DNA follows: TGTGCCAGCAGTTTCCGGGGAGCATACGAGCAGTACTTC. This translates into CASSFRGAYEQYF.

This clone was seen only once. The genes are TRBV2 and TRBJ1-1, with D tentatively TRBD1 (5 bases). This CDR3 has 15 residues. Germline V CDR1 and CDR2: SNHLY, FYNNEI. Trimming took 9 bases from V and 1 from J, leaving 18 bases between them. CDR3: CASLGWGSRNTEAFF. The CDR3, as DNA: TGTGCCAGTCTGGGGTGGGGCTCGCGGAACACTGAAGCTTTCTTT.

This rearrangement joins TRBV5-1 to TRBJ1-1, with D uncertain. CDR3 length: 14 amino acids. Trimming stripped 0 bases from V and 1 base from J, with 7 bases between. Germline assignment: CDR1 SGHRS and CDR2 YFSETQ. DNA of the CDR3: TGCGCCAGCAGCTTGGCCGGCGGGAACACTGAAGCTTTCTTT. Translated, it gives CASSLAGGNTEAFF.

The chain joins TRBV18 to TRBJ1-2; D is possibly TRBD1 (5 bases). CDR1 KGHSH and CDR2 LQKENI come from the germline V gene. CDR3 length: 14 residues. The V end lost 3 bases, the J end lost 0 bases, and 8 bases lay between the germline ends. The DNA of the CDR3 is TGTGCCAGCTCACCGGGGCAGTCTAACTATGGCTACACCTTC. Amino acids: CASSPGQSNYGYTF.